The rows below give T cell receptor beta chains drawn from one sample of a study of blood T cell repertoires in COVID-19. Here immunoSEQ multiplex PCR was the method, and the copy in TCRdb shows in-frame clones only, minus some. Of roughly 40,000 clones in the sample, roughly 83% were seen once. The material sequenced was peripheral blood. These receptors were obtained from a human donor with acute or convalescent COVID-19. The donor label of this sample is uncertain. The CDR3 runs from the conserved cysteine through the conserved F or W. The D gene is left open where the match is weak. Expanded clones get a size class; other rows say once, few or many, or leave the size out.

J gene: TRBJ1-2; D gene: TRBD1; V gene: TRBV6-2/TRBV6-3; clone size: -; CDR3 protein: CASSLTGARKSYGYTF; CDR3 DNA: TGTGCCAGCAGCCTGACAGGGGCTCGGAAAAGCTATGGCTACACCTTC
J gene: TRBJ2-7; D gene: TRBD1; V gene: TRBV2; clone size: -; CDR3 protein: CASTTGGKAEQYF; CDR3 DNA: TGTGCCAGCACGACAGGGGGCAAAGCCGAGCAGTACTTC
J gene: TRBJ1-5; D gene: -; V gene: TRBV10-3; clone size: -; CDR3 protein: CAISPTLRDQPQHF; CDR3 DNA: TGTGCCATCAGTCCGACCTTGCGGGATCAGCCCCAGCATTTT
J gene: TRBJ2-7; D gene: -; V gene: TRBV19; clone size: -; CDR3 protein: CASSARQNTYEQYF; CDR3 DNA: TGTGCCAGTAGTGCCAGACAGAACACCTACGAGCAGTACTTC
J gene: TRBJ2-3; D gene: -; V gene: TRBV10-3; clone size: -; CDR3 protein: CAISDGRTDTQYF; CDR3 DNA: TGTGCCATCAGTGATGGTCGGACAGATACGCAGTATTTT
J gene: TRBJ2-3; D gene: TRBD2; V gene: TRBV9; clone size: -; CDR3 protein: CASSVAGLAVLSTDTQYF; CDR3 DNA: TGTGCCAGCAGCGTAGCTGGACTAGCGGTTTTGAGCACAGATACGCAGTATTTT
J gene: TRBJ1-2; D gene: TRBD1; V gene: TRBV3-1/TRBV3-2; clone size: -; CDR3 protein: CASSPTTGAVGGYTF; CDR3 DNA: TGTGCCAGCAGCCCCACGACAGGGGCCGTCGGCGGCTACACCTTC
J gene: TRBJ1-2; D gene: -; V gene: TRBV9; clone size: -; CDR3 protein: CASSADITNYGYTF; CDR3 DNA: TGTGCCAGCAGCGCGGACATAACTAACTATGGCTACACCTTC
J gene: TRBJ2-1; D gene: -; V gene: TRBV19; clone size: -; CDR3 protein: CASSLRGEYNEQFF; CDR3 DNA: TGTGCCAGTAGTCTAAGAGGAGAGTACAATGAGCAGTTCTTC
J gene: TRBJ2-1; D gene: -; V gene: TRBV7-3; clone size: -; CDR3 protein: CASSPAFRGEQFF; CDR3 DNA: TGTGCCAGCAGCCCCGCCTTTAGGGGCGAGCAGTTCTTC
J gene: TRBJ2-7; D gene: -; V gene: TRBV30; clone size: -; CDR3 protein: CAWSSQGPYEQYF; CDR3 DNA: TGTGCCTGGAGTTCACAGGGCCCCTACGAGCAGTACTTC
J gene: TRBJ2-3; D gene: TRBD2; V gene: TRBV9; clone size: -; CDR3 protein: CASSVRGLASSSSTDTQYF; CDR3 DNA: TGTGCCAGCAGCGTAAGGGGACTAGCGAGTTCCTCTAGCACAGATACGCAGTATTTT
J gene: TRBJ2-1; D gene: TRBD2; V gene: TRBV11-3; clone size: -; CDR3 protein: CASSFSGGHYNEQFF; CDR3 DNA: TGTGCCAGCAGCTTTAGCGGGGGCCATTACAATGAGCAGTTCTTC
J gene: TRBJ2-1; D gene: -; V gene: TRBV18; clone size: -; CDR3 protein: CASSPRQNIQSSYNEQFF; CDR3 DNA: TGTGCCAGCTCACCTAGACAGAATATTCAGAGCTCCTACAATGAGCAGTTCTTC
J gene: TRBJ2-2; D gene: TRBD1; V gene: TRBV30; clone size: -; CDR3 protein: CAWSAGTDLKLWNTGELFF; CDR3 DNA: TGTGCCTGGAGTGCCGGGACAGACCTAAAGTTATGGAACACCGGGGAGCTGTTTTTT
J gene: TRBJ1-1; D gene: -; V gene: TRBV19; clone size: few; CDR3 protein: CASSLTGGSAEAFF; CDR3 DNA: TGTGCCAGTAGTCTGACGGGGGGATCCGCTGAAGCTTTCTTT
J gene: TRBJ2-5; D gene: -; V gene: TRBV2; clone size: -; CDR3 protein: CASRRRERVGQETQYF; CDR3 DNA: TGTGCCAGCCGGAGACGGGAGAGGGTCGGGCAAGAGACCCAGTACTTC
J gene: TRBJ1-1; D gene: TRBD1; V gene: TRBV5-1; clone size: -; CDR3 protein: CASSRTTPQGDTEAFF; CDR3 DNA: TGCGCCAGCAGCCGGACAACACCCCAGGGGGACACTGAAGCTTTCTTT
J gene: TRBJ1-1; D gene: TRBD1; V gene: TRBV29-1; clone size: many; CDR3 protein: CSVGGTGGVSWTEAFF; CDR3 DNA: TGCAGCGTTGGCGGGACAGGGGGGGTTTCGTGGACTGAAGCTTTCTTT
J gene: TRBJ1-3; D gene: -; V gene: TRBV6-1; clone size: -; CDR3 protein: CASSEQPLSGNTIYF; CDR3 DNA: TGTGCCAGCAGTGAACAACCACTATCTGGAAACACCATATATTTT
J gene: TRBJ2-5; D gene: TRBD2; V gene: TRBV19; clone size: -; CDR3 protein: CASRELAANQETQYF; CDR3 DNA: TGTGCCAGTAGGGAACTAGCGGCGAACCAAGAGACCCAGTACTTC
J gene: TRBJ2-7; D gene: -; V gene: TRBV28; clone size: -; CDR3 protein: CASSFKEQYF; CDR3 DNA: TGTGCCAGCAGTTTTAAAGAGCAGTACTTC
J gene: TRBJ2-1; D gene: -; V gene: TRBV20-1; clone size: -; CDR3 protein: CSASLNYNEQFF; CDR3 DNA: TGCAGTGCTAGTCTTAACTACAATGAGCAGTTCTTC
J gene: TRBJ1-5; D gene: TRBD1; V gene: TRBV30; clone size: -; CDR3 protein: CAWRRTGAGQPQHF; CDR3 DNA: TGTGCCTGGAGACGGACAGGGGCGGGTCAGCCCCAGCATTTT
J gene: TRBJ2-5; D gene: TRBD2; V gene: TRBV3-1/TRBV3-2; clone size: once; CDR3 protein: CASSLREAGEETQYF; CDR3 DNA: TGTGCCAGCAGCCTCAGAGAAGCGGGGGAAGAGACCCAGTACTTC
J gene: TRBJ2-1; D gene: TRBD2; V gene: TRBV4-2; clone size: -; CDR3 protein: CASNSGYLREEYNEQFF; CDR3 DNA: TGTGCCAGCAATTCCGGCTATCTGCGGGAGGAGTACAATGAGCAGTTCTTC
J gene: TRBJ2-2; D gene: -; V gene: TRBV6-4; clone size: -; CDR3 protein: CASSDSGGNTGELFF; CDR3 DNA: TGTGCCAGCAGTGACTCGGGGGGGAACACCGGGGAGCTGTTTTTT
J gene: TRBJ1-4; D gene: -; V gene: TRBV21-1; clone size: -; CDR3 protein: CASSSAGGGTNEKLFF; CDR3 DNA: TGTGCCAGCAGCAGCGCAGGGGGCGGAACTAATGAAAAACTGTTTTTT
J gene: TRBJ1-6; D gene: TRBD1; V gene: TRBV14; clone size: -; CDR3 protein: CASSVRTGWQSPLHF; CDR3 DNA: TGTGCCAGCAGCGTACGGACAGGGTGGCAATCACCCCTCCACTTT
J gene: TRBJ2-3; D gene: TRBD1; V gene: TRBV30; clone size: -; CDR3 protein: CAWSATGTALTDTQYF; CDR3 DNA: TGTGCCTGGAGTGCCACCGGGACAGCCCTCACAGATACGCAGTATTTT
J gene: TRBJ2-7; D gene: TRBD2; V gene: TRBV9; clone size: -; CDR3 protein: CASSVEPGRAYEQYF; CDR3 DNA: TGTGCCAGCAGCGTAGAACCCGGGAGGGCGTACGAGCAGTACTTC
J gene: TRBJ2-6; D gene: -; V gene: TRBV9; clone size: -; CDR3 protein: CASSVARNSGANVLTF; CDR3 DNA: TGTGCCAGCAGCGTAGCCCGTAACTCTGGGGCCAACGTCCTGACTTTC
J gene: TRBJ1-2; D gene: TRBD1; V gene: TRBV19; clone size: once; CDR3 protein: CASSAPGTGTYGYTF; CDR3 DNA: TGTGCCAGTAGCGCTCCCGGGACAGGGACCTATGGCTACACCTTC
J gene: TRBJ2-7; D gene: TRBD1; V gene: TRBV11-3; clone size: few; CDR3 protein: CASSLGTGGYEQYF; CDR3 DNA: TGTGCCAGCAGCTTAGGGACAGGGGGCTACGAGCAGTACTTC
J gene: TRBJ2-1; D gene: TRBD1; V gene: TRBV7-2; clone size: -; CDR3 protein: CASSFNRWDRGLSYNEQFF; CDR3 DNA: TGTGCCAGCAGCTTCAACCGGTGGGACAGGGGGCTGTCCTACAATGAGCAGTTCTTC
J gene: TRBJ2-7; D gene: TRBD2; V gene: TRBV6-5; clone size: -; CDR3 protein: CASSYSTGGPYEQYF; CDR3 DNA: TGTGCCAGCAGTTACTCAACGGGAGGGCCCTACGAGCAGTACTTC
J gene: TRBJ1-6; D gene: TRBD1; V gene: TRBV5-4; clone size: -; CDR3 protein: CASSLGQGDNSPLHF; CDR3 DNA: TGTGCCAGCAGCTTGGGACAGGGAGATAATTCACCCCTCCACTTT
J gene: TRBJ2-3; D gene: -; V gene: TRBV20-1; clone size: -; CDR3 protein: CSASPRDWLTQYF; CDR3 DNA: TGCAGTGCTAGTCCTAGGGACTGGCTTACGCAGTATTTT
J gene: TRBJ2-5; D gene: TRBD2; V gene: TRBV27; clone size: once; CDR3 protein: CASSLSGGDGTQYF; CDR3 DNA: TGTGCCAGCAGTTTATCGGGGGGGGACGGGACCCAGTACTTC
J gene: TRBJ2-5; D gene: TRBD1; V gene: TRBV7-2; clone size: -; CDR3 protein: CASSSGTGGWKTQYF; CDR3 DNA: TGTGCCAGCAGCTCCGGAACAGGGGGCTGGAAGACCCAGTACTTC
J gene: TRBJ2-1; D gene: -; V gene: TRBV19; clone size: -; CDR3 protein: CASSIDPGAYNEQFF; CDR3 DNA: TGTGCCAGTAGTATAGATCCGGGAGCCTACAATGAGCAGTTCTTC
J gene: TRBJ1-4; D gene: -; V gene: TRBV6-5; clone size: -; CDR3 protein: CASSSSGGATNEKLFF; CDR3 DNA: TGTGCCAGCAGTTCTTCCGGGGGTGCAACTAATGAAAAACTGTTTTTT
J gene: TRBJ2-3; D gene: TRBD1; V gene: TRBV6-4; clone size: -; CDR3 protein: CASSEDGTGGTDTQYF; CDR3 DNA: TGTGCCAGCAGTGAGGACGGGACAGGGGGCACAGATACGCAGTATTTT
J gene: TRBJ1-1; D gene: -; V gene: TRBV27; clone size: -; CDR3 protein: CASTPTGRFTEAFF; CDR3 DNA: TGTGCCAGCACGCCCACGGGTAGATTCACTGAAGCTTTCTTT
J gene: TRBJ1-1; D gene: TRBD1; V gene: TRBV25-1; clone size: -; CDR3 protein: CASSRTGNTEAFF; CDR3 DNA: TGTGCCAGCAGCCGGACAGGGAACACTGAAGCTTTCTTT